Listed below are T cell receptor beta chains from one sample, sequenced in a study of T cell responses to AZD1222 COVID-19 vaccine. Assay used: immunoSEQ multiplex PCR; TCRdb lists only in-frame clones, some missing. The table has 90,000 to 150,000 clones, roughly 90% seen once. This material consisted of peripheral blood, taken on day 0 of AZD1222 vaccination. The receptor set was obtained from an adult in good health. Both conserved end residues are part of each CDR3. The D gene is left open where the match is weak. Clone size appears in some rows only: once, few, many, or a class for an expanded clone.

>TRBJ2-2|-|TRBV14|-
CASSPRTTGELFF
TGTGCCAGCAGCCCTCGTACAACCGGGGAGCTGTTTTTT
>TRBJ2-1|-|TRBV9|TRBD1
CASSPRTGQYNEQFF
TGTGCCAGCAGCCCAAGGACAGGCCAATACAATGAGCAGTTCTTC
>TRBJ1-5|-|TRBV7-8|-
CASSPVGGARQPQHF
TGTGCCAGCAGCCCAGTTGGGGGCGCGAGGCAGCCCCAGCATTTT
>TRBJ1-1|-|TRBV29-1|-
CSVSVSYTEAFF
TGCAGCGTATCGGTCAGCTACACTGAAGCTTTCTTT
>TRBJ2-5|-|TRBV4-1|-
CASSQDSEKGTQYF
TGCGCCAGCAGCCAAGATTCGGAGAAAGGGACCCAGTACTTC
>TRBJ2-7|few|TRBV12-3/TRBV12-4|-
CASSKDSSYEQYF
TGTGCCAGCAGCAAGGACAGCTCCTACGAGCAGTACTTC
>TRBJ2-7|few|TRBV7-8|TRBD1
CASSPGQAAYEQYF
TGTGCCAGCAGCCCGGGACAGGCAGCCTACGAGCAGTACTTC
>TRBJ1-2|-|TRBV11-2|TRBD1
CASSLDQGGGYTF
TGTGCCAGCAGCTTAGATCAGGGGGGAGGCTACACCTTC
>TRBJ2-6|few|TRBV7-9|-
CASSIRGSGANVLTF
TGTGCCAGCAGCATCCGGGGCTCTGGGGCCAACGTCCTGACTTTC
>TRBJ1-2|-|TRBV7-2|-
CASSFRDRPDVYTF
TGTGCCAGCAGTTTTAGAGACAGACCTGACGTCTACACCTTC
>TRBJ2-5|-|TRBV3-1/TRBV3-2|TRBD2
CASSQDLVERGKETQYF
TGTGCCAGCAGCCAAGATCTTGTTGAGCGGGGTAAAGAGACCCAGTACTTC
>TRBJ2-7|-|TRBV5-1|TRBD1
CASSGTGGAPTYEQYF
TGCGCCAGCAGCGGAACAGGGGGCGCTCCGACTTACGAGCAGTACTTC
>TRBJ2-1|-|TRBV7-8|-
CASSGAQGRPYNEQFF
TGTGCCAGCAGCGGGGCACAGGGTAGACCCTACAATGAGCAGTTCTTC
>TRBJ1-3|-|TRBV7-2|-
CASSLRWTETGNTIYF
TGTGCCAGCAGCTTAAGATGGACGGAGACTGGAAACACCATATATTTT
>TRBJ1-2|-|TRBV19|-
CASSSGLRGYTF
TGTGCCAGTAGTAGCGGGTTACGTGGCTACACCTTC
>TRBJ1-1|-|TRBV9|TRBD1
CASSPYQDRGLREAFF
TGTGCCAGCAGCCCTTATCAGGACAGGGGGCTGAGGGAAGCTTTCTTT
>TRBJ2-7|few|TRBV6-6|TRBD2
CASSPTTSGGWGEQYF
TGTGCCAGCAGTCCTACGACTAGCGGGGGATGGGGGGAGCAGTACTTC
>TRBJ1-1|-|TRBV4-1|-
CASSLDGDLNTEAFF
TGCGCCAGCAGTTTGGATGGGGACCTGAACACTGAAGCTTTCTTT
>TRBJ1-1|-|TRBV3-1/TRBV3-2|-
CASTSRGTEAFF
TGTGCCAGCACTTCTCGGGGAACTGAAGCTTTCTTT
>TRBJ1-1|-|TRBV19|-
CASSIDSSEAFF
TGTGCCAGTAGTATAGACAGTAGTGAAGCTTTCTTT
>TRBJ2-1|-|TRBV5-1|-
CASSLGGSSYNEQFF
TGCGCCAGCAGCTTGGGGGGGAGCTCCTACAATGAGCAGTTCTTC
>TRBJ1-4|-|TRBV4-3|-
CASSQDLQGATNEKLFF
TGCGCCAGCAGCCAAGATTTACAGGGCGCAACTAATGAAAAACTGTTTTTT
>TRBJ1-1|-|TRBV12-3/TRBV12-4|TRBD1
CASRDRGSTEAFF
TGTGCCAGCAGGGACAGGGGAAGCACTGAAGCTTTCTTT
>TRBJ1-2|-|TRBV9|-
CASSVEPDGTYGYTF
TGTGCCAGCAGCGTAGAGCCGGACGGAACATATGGCTACACCTTC
>TRBJ1-2|-|TRBV9|-
CASSAVQLGYTF
TGTGCCAGCAGCGCCGTGCAACTCGGCTACACCTTC
>TRBJ2-2|once|TRBV4-2|-
CASSQAALTGELFF
TGTGCCAGCAGCCAAGCGGCTCTCACCGGGGAGCTGTTTTTT
>TRBJ1-6|-|TRBV4-3|TRBD1
CASSQDWGTDYNSPLHF
TGCGCCAGCAGCCAAGATTGGGGGACAGATTATAATTCACCCCTCCACTTT
>TRBJ1-1|-|TRBV19|-
CASSSYPGVNTEAFF
TGTGCCAGTAGTAGTTACCCAGGGGTGAACACTGAAGCTTTCTTT
>TRBJ1-5|few|TRBV6-5|-
CAGGRGGSNQPQHF
TGTGCCGGGGGACGTGGGGGTAGCAATCAGCCCCAGCATTTT
>TRBJ1-5|-|TRBV19|TRBD1
CASSSTRPGQGAIQPQHF
TGTGCCAGTAGCTCAACGAGACCGGGACAGGGGGCGATCCAGCCCCAGCATTTT
>TRBJ1-2|once|TRBV6-5|-
CATPNPKWSYGYTF
TGTGCCACCCCAAACCCAAAGTGGAGCTATGGCTACACCTTC
>TRBJ1-1|-|TRBV9|-
CASSVGSWNTEAFF
TGTGCCAGCAGCGTAGGAAGCTGGAACACTGAAGCTTTCTTT
>TRBJ1-2|-|TRBV5-6|-
CASSLGYSTNYGYTF
TGTGCCAGCAGCTTGGGGTATAGCACCAACTATGGCTACACCTTC
>TRBJ1-5|-|TRBV3-1/TRBV3-2|TRBD1
CASSLTGGNQPQHF
TGTGCCAGCAGTCTTACAGGGGGCAATCAGCCCCAGCATTTT
>TRBJ2-3|-|TRBV4-2|TRBD2
CASSQGPSSGGADTQYF
TGTGCCAGCAGCCAAGGCCCTTCCAGCGGGGGTGCAGATACGCAGTATTTT
>TRBJ2-2|-|TRBV5-4|-
CASSPGPGGVNTGELFF
TGTGCCAGCAGCCCAGGCCCCGGCGGTGTGAACACCGGGGAGCTGTTTTTT
>TRBJ2-3|-|TRBV15|TRBD1
CATSREGTAPDTQYF
TGTGCCACCAGCAGAGAAGGGACAGCCCCAGATACGCAGTATTTT
>TRBJ1-3|-|TRBV11-2|-
CASSPNSGNTIYF
TGTGCCAGCAGCCCCAACTCTGGAAACACCATATATTTT
>TRBJ1-1|once|TRBV3-1/TRBV3-2|-
CASSPLTQQAFF
TGTGCCAGCAGCCCTTTGACTCAGCAAGCTTTCTTT
>TRBJ1-5|-|TRBV15|-
CATSRGGSNNQPQHF
TGTGCCACCAGCAGAGGGGGGTCGAACAATCAGCCCCAGCATTTT
>TRBJ1-4|once|TRBV19|TRBD1
CASRKDRVEEKLFF
TGTGCCAGTAGGAAGGACAGGGTGGAAGAAAAACTGTTTTTT
>TRBJ1-5|-|TRBV12-3/TRBV12-4|-
CASSSRGQPQHF
TGTGCCAGCAGTTCCAGGGGCCAGCCCCAGCATTTT
>TRBJ1-1|few|TRBV11-2|-
CASSLDLTGTEAFF
TGTGCCAGCAGCTTAGATCTAACGGGGACTGAAGCTTTCTTT
>TRBJ2-3|-|TRBV7-3|-
CASSRGLFTDTQYF
TGTGCCAGCAGCCGAGGACTTTTCACAGATACGCAGTATTTT
>TRBJ1-2|-|TRBV9|-
CASSPSNRVGRAGYTF
TGTGCCAGCAGCCCCTCCAATAGGGTTGGCCGAGCTGGCTACACCTTC